Each of the 29 T cell receptor beta chains below was sequenced from the same sample in a study of response to subunit inactivated influenza vaccine. TCRdb processed the RT-PCR reads anew with MiXCR; each CDR3 protein has one entry. Among hundreds of thousands of distinct CDR3 sequences listed, around 13% were seen once. The material sequenced was PBMCs from blood, taken 14 days before vaccination. All receptors derive from a middle-aged man who received an inactivated influenza vaccine.

This clonotype was observed a handful of times. The chain recombines TRBV7-8 with TRBJ2-2, with TRBD2 as a possible D gene (5 bases). The CDR3 sequence is 16 residues long. From germline, CDR1 is SGHVS and CDR2 FQNEAQ. V gave up 5 bases and J gave up 0 bases, with 13 bases separating them. The CDR3, as DNA: TGTGCCAGCAGCCAAGTAGCGCTTACGAACACCGGGGAGCTGTTTTTT. Translated, it gives CASSQVALTNTGELFF.

This clonotype has just a few counts. V gene TRBV29-1 combines with J gene TRBJ2-7; D is possibly TRBD1 or TRBD2 (5 bases each). Trimming removed 7 bases from V and 3 bases from J, with 19 bases in between. Germline CDR1 and CDR2: SQVTM and ANQGSEA. The CDR3 contains 14 residues. The CDR3 nucleotides read TGCAGCGCGGGGCATCTCGGAGCCCACTACGAGCAGTACTTC. It translates to CSAGHLGAHYEQYF.

This clonotype showed up just once. The chain recombines TRBV3-1 with TRBJ2-1; D is unresolved. Trimming removed 1 base from V and 7 bases from J, with 11 bases in between. Germline loops: CDR1 LGHDT, CDR2 YNNKEL (reference sequence). The CDR3 covers 14 residues. The CDR3 nucleotides read TGTGCCAGCAGCCAAGGTACGCAACCGAATGAGCAGTTCTTC. It codes for CASSQGTQPNEQFF.

The chain has TRBV5-1 and TRBJ1-6; D gene unclear. Germline V gene sequence: CDR1 SGHRS, CDR2 YFSETQ. CDR3 size: 13 residues. Trimming removed 4 bases at V and 9 bases at J, with 11 bases between. The CDR3 here is CASSEGKLSPLHF. The CDR3 region has the DNA TGCGCCAGCAGCGAAGGGAAACTTTCACCCCTCCACTTT.

This sequence joins TRBV10-3 and TRBJ2-1; possibly TRBD1 or TRBD2 for D (5 bases each). Germline V gene lookup returns CDR1 ENHRY and CDR2 SYGVKD. The germline V and J ends were trimmed by 0 bases and 7 bases, with 19 bases remaining between them. This CDR3 is 17 amino acids long. CDR3 nucleotide sequence: TGTGCCATCAGTGAGTCGAAGGGAGAACCAAGGGGTAATGAGCAGTTCTTC. Its protein is CAISESKGEPRGNEQFF.

This clonotype has a handful of counts. CDR3 protein: CASSYSELSSYNEQFF. CDR3 coding DNA: TGTGCCAGCAGCTACAGCGAGCTGAGCTCCTACAATGAGCAGTTCTTC. V usage is TRBV14 and J usage is TRBJ2-1, with no clear D. Looked up from germline, CDR1 is SGHDN and CDR2 is FVKESK. With 5 bases removed from V and 0 bases from J, the gap between germline ends came to 14 bases. The CDR3 length is 16 residues.

This sequence joins TRBV3-1 and TRBJ2-7; D call uncertain. Trimming removed 7 bases at V and 1 base at J, with 20 bases between. Germline V gene sequence: CDR1 LGHDT, CDR2 YNNKEL (reference sequence). The CDR3 is 16 amino acids. CDR3: CASIRGTGRSSYEQYF. As DNA, the CDR3 is TGTGCCAGCATTCGTGGTACCGGTAGAAGTTCCTACGAGCAGTACTTC.

The chain has TRBV4-2 and TRBJ2-7; no clear D gene. This CDR3 has 15 amino acids. Trimming removed 0 bases from V and 2 bases from J, with 11 bases in between. Looked up from germline, CDR1 is LGHNA and CDR2 is YNFKEQ. The CDR3: CASSQDITDPYEQYF. DNA of the CDR3: TGTGCCAGCAGCCAAGATATCACGGACCCCTACGAGCAGTACTTC.

In its sample, this clonotype was seen a few times. V gene TRBV15 combines with J gene TRBJ1-1, with a possible D match to TRBD1 (5 bases). Germline values: CDR1 LNHNV, CDR2 YYDKDF (reference sequence). The CDR3 has 14 residues. V was clipped by 0 bases and J by 5 bases, with 10 bases between them. CDR3 coding DNA: TGTGCCACCAGCAGAGATGGTCGGGGGACTGAAGCTTTCTTT. This sequence encodes CATSRDGRGTEAFF.

This clonotype was found a few times. This chain links TRBV10-3 with TRBJ2-3, with D maybe TRBD2 (7 bases). V lost 9 bases, J lost 0 bases, and 16 bases lay in between. Per germline, CDR1 ENHRY and CDR2 SYGVKD. CDR3 length: 15 amino acids. CDR3: CAIRSGGGSTDTQYF. The CDR3 region has the DNA TGTGCCATAAGAAGTGGGGGGGGCAGCACAGATACGCAGTATTTT.

As concerns this clonotype: Its ends do not fully match the called genes, so a read error is possible. The chain uses TRBV12-3 or TRBV12-4 and TRBJ2-1; 11 bases are shared with TRBD2. The CDR3 is 18 residues long. The CDR3 region has the DNA TGTACCAGCAGTTTTTGGGCTATAGCGGGAGGGCCGAACAATGAGCAGTTCTTC. This translates into CTSSFWAIAGGPNNEQFF.

CDR3 in amino acids: CASSYRLAGIASTDTQYF. The CDR3 bases are TGCGCCAGCAGCTATCGGCTAGCGGGAATAGCTAGCACAGATACGCAGTATTTT. V is TRBV5-1 and J is TRBJ2-3; TRBD2 matches 9 bases. The CDR3 extends over 18 amino acids. The V gene end was trimmed by 3 bases and the J gene end by 0 bases; junction bases not matched to a gene: 11. CDR1 and CDR2 (germline): SGHRS, YFSETQ.

This clonotype was seen a handful of times. V gene TRBV30 combines with J gene TRBJ2-3; 9 nucleotides match TRBD2. This CDR3 has 16 residues. V was pared by 4 bases and J by 0 bases, with 8 bases of the junction left unmatched. Germline V CDR1 and CDR2: GTSNPN, SVGIG (reference sequence). CDR3 nucleotides: TGTGCCTGGACGACGGGCGGGGGGGCCAGCACAGATACGCAGTATTTT. It codes for CAWTTGGGASTDTQYF. Full variable domain (missing parts from reference TRBV30 and TRBJ2-3): SQTIHQWPATLVQPVGSPLSLECTVEGTSNPNLYWYRQAAGRGLQLLFYSVGIGQISSEVPQNLSASRPQDRQFILSSKKLLLSDSGFYLCAWTTGGGASTDTQYFGPGTRLTVL.

The rearrangement links TRBV6-2 or TRBV6-3 to TRBJ2-2; 7 bases agree with TRBD1. The CDR3 length is 18 residues. After removal of 0 bases from V and 3 bases from J, the junction contained 10 bases not matched to a gene. Germline V CDR1 and CDR2: MNHEY, SVGEGT. In DNA, the CDR3 is TGTGCCAGCAGTTACTCGATGTCCTCGGGACAGTACACCGGGGAGCTGTTTTTT. It specifies CASSYSMSSGQYTGELFF.

J is TRBJ2-5 and V is TRBV20-1; 14 bases are shared with TRBD2. Germline CDR1 reads DFQATT; CDR2 reads SNEGSKA (reference sequence). V trimming: 3 bases; J trimming: 5 bases; junction bases outside the gene matches: 11. CDR3 length: 17 residues. The CDR3 region is CSARQGLAGAYDETQYF. The CDR3 bases are TGCAGTGCTAGGCAGGGACTAGCGGGGGCCTACGACGAGACCCAGTACTTC.

This clonotype was observed many times. This chain connects TRBV4-3 to TRBJ2-5; D assignment may be TRBD1 or TRBD2 (5 bases each). CDR1 and CDR2 (germline): LGHNA, YSLEER. The ends were cut back, 0 bases at V and 2 bases at J, with 7 bases in the middle. CDR3 length: 14 residues. This CDR3 is CASSQDWGQETQYF. Here the CDR3 DNA reads TGCGCCAGCAGCCAAGACTGGGGGCAAGAGACCCAGTACTTC.

A few counts support this clonotype. The V call is TRBV24-1, the J call TRBJ2-3, with 8 positions matching TRBD1. The ends lost 3 bases at V and 1 base at J; junction bases unmatched: 5. The length of the CDR3 is 16 residues. CDR1 is KGHDR, CDR2 SFDVKD, per germline. DNA for the CDR3: TGTGCCACCAGTGATCGAACAGGGGGGCGCACAGATACGCAGTATTTT. Translated, it gives CATSDRTGGRTDTQYF.

This rearrangement joins TRBV12-3 or TRBV12-4 to TRBJ2-1; D unresolved. Trimming shortened V by 7 bases and J by 0 bases, and 13 bases separated the two germline ends. This CDR3 spans 15 amino acids. CDR3: CASIPGLNSYNEQFF. DNA of the CDR3: TGTGCCAGCATCCCGGGCCTCAACTCCTACAATGAGCAGTTCTTC.

In its sample, this clonotype was seen a few times. The chain's CDR3 is CASLRDITYEQYF. For the CDR3, the DNA is TGTGCCAGCCTAAGGGACATCACCTACGAGCAGTACTTC. V gene TRBV6-2 or TRBV6-3 combines with J gene TRBJ2-7, with D perhaps TRBD1 (6 bases). Trimming pared 8 bases from V and 2 bases from J, leaving 13 bases between. CDR1 MNHEY and CDR2 SVGEGT come from the germline V gene. The CDR3 has 13 amino acids.

This clonotype occurred many times. The rearrangement links TRBV9 to TRBJ2-1, with 11 bases matching TRBD2. The germline gives CDR1 SGDLS, CDR2 YYNGEE. The CDR3 sequence is 15 residues long. The junction had 7 bases not matched to a gene; V was cut back by 4 bases and J by 7 bases. The CDR3 here is CASSTGLAGYNEQFF. As DNA, the CDR3 is TGTGCCAGCAGCACTGGACTAGCGGGCTATAATGAGCAGTTCTTC.

The chain carries TRBV28 and TRBJ2-1, with TRBD2 identical over 11 bases. Trimming took 5 bases from V and 4 from J; bases not matched to a gene: 4. The length of the CDR3 is 15 residues. Looked up from germline, CDR1 is MDHEN and CDR2 is SYDVKM. In nucleotides, the CDR3 is TGTGCCAGCAGTAAGGGACTAGCGGAATACAATGAGCAGTTCTTC. Translating it yields CASSKGLAEYNEQFF.

This clonotype was observed a few times. CDR3 loop: CASGLAGATDTQYF. The DNA for the CDR3 is TGTGCCAGCGGTCTAGCGGGGGCGACAGATACGCAGTATTTT. The chain links TRBV4-2 to TRBJ2-3; 10 bases match TRBD2. Germline V gene data show CDR1 as LGHNA and CDR2 as YNFKEQ. The CDR3 has 14 amino acids. V lost 8 bases, J lost 3 bases, and 5 bases stayed unmatched.

The rearrangement links TRBV5-1 to TRBJ2-5, with D perhaps matching TRBD2 (5 bases). Deletions cut 5 bases from V and 1 base from J, with 9 bases between. Germline lookup yields CDR1 SGHRS and CDR2 YFSETQ. The CDR3 is made up of 13 amino acids. The CDR3 DNA follows: TGCGCCAGCAGATCGGCGGGCCAAGAGACCCAGTACTTC. Residues: CASRSAGQETQYF.

This clonotype has ten or more counts. The chain employs TRBV11-2 and TRBJ2-1; 8 positions match TRBD2. Per germline, CDR1 SGHAT and CDR2 FQNNGV. The CDR3 is made up of 14 amino acids. After removal of 6 bases from V and 6 bases from J, the junction contained 7 bases not matched to a gene. CDR3 sequence (DNA): TGTGCCAGCAGAAAAACCGGGACTAGCAATGAGCAGTTCTTC. Translated, it gives CASRKTGTSNEQFF.

The table lists this clonotype with a few counts. This chain connects TRBV5-1 to TRBJ2-7; D might be TRBD1 (5 bases). Trimming removed 1 base at V and 1 base at J, with 12 bases between. In germline, CDR1 is SGHRS, CDR2 YFSETQ. This CDR3 is built from 15 residues. The CDR3 sequence is CASSLIQGGSYEQYF. CDR3 DNA sequence: TGCGCCAGCAGCTTGATCCAGGGTGGTTCCTACGAGCAGTACTTC.

This clonotype occurred a few times. The CDR3 here is CASSLASGYINEQFF. The CDR3 nucleotides read TGTGCCAGCAGTTTGGCTAGCGGATATATCAATGAGCAGTTCTTC. V gene TRBV28 combines with J gene TRBJ2-1; TRBD2 agrees at 7 bases. The ends lost 3 bases at V and 6 bases at J; junction bases unmatched: 8. The CDR3 is 15 amino acids. Germline assignment: CDR1 MDHEN and CDR2 SYDVKM.

V gene TRBV3-1 combines with J gene TRBJ2-6; the D is unclear. The CDR3 has 20 amino acids. CDR1 is LGHDT and CDR2 is YNNKEL in the germline V gene (reference sequence). V was cut by 10 bases and J by 1 base, with 29 bases left in between. CDR3 in amino acids: CATCQDLCHRPPSGANVLTF. CDR3 sequence (DNA): TGTGCCACCTGCCAAGATCTCTGTCACCGGCCCCCATCTGGGGCCAACGTCCTGACTTTC.

In this sample, this clonotype turned up a few times. V and J are TRBV20-1 and TRBJ2-7; D is possibly TRBD2 (7 bases). The CDR3 is 15 amino acids. Germline CDR1 is DFQATT and CDR2 is SNEGSKA (reference sequence). The germline V and J ends were trimmed by 1 base and 3 bases, with 16 bases remaining between them. CDR3: CSARGGGGGSYEQYF. The CDR3 DNA follows: TGCAGTGCTAGAGGGGGGGGCGGAGGTAGCTACGAGCAGTACTTC.

This clonotype has a count of ten or more. V gene TRBV12-3 or TRBV12-4 combines with J gene TRBJ2-1; D ambiguous. The length of the CDR3 is 14 residues. Trimming removed 4 bases from V and 5 bases from J, with 12 bases in between. CDR3 coding DNA: TGTGCCAGCAGTTACGGGCTAGTCAACAATGAGCAGTTCTTC. Protein product: CASSYGLVNNEQFF.